The 25 T cell receptor beta chains given below trace back to one sample, sequenced in a study of blood T cell repertoires in COVID-19 (dated by TCRdb to 2020 to 2022). Libraries were constructed by the immunoSEQ multiplex PCR assay. TCRdb's version of the immuneACCESS table is confined to in-frame rearrangements and falls short of the full clone set. An unresolved V gene accounts for under half of the shortfall where checked; the remainder is of unknown origin. A total of about 62,000 clones appear in this sample, less than 80% of them only once. About 20% of the sample is in the top ten clones. The sequencing input was peripheral blood. These receptor sequences come from a man in his sixties with acute or convalescent COVID-19.

The chain combines TRBV10-2 with TRBJ1-4; 7 positions agree with TRBD1. V trimming: 4 bases; J trimming: 7 bases; junction bases outside the gene matches: 6. Per the germline V gene, CDR1 is WSHSY and CDR2 is SAAADI. CDR3 length: 14 residues. Here the CDR3 DNA reads TGCGCCAGCAGTGCGACAGGGTATGGTGAAAAACTGTTTTTT. It specifies CASSATGYGEKLFF.

This chain joins TRBV2 and TRBJ2-2; TRBD2 might be the D (6 bases). Germline lookup yields CDR1 SNHLY and CDR2 FYNNEI. The CDR3 length is 15 residues. The V and J ends lost 7 bases and 5 bases respectively, with 17 bases between them. The CDR3 spells CASIAGRAGTGELFF. The CDR3 DNA reads as TGTGCCAGCATCGCGGGACGGGCGGGGACCGGGGAGCTGTTTTTT.

This clone came up a few times. The chain employs TRBV12-3 or TRBV12-4 and TRBJ1-1; TRBD1 matches at 8 bases. The CDR3 has 12 residues. Trimming cost V 6 bases and J 4 bases; bases outside gene matches: 1. CDR3 nucleotide sequence: TGTGCCAGCAGAGGACAGGGCACTGAAGCTTTCTTT. Its translation: CASRGQGTEAFF.

This chain links TRBV20-1 with TRBJ1-5; possible D gene TRBD1, 5 bases. Germline loops: CDR1 DFQATT, CDR2 SNEGSKA (reference sequence). V was shortened by 3 bases and J by 3 bases, with 9 bases between the two germline ends. The CDR3 has 13 residues. CDR3 in amino acids: CSASLDNNQPQHF. The CDR3 DNA is TGCAGTGCTAGTCTGGACAACAATCAGCCCCAGCATTTT.

The V call is TRBV5-4, the J call TRBJ2-3; 7 bases are a match to TRBD2. Germline V CDR1 and CDR2: SGHNT, YYREEE (reference sequence). The V and J ends lost 1 base and 3 bases, in that order; junction bases with no gene match: 8. This CDR3 is built from 16 residues. CDR3 amino acids: CASSLLEGGRTDTQYF. The CDR3 bases are TGTGCCAGCAGCTTGTTGGAGGGAGGGCGGACAGATACGCAGTATTTT.

The chain combines TRBV11-3 with TRBJ2-5; 7 bases line up with TRBD2. In germline, CDR1 is SGHNT, CDR2 YENEEA. With V trimmed by 5 bases and J by 5 bases, 11 bases remained unmatched. This CDR3 spans 15 amino acids. The CDR3 protein is CASSRGGGGVETQYF. The DNA for the CDR3 is TGTGCCAGCAGCCGAGGTGGGGGAGGGGTGGAGACCCAGTACTTC.

Concerning this clone itself: Germline is not matched at one junction end, which may reflect a read error. CDR3 amino acids: CASSLAIGEPYEQYF. The CDR3 DNA follows: TGTGCTAGCAGCTTAGCGATAGGGGAACCCTACGAGCAGTACTTC. The chain uses TRBV7-7 and TRBJ2-7; the D call may be TRBD1 or TRBD2 (5 bases each). The CDR3 extends over 15 amino acids. Germline lookup yields CDR1 SSHAT and CDR2 FNYEAQ (reference sequence).

The chain couples TRBV6-2 or TRBV6-3 to TRBJ1-1; the D gene is possibly TRBD1 (5 bases). This CDR3 is 14 amino acids long. Germline CDR1 reads MNHEY; CDR2 reads SVGEGT. V lost 6 bases to trimming and J lost 4 bases, with 15 bases between them. CDR3 amino acids: CASSHREGRTEAFF. The CDR3 DNA reads as TGTGCCAGCAGCCACCGGGAGGGACGCACTGAAGCTTTCTTT.

The V gene is TRBV28, the J gene TRBJ2-2; D remains unclear. Germline CDR1 and CDR2: MDHEN and SYDVKM. The CDR3 consists of 17 residues. V was cut by 2 bases and J by 1 base, with 14 bases left in between. CDR3 amino acids: CASSLIVSSLNTGELFF. In nucleotides, the CDR3 is TGTGCCAGCAGTTTAATCGTTAGCTCCCTGAACACCGGGGAGCTGTTTTTT.

The chain is built from TRBV4-1 and TRBJ2-1, with 9 nucleotides matching TRBD2. Per the germline V gene, CDR1 is MGHRA and CDR2 is YSYEKL. Losses at the gene ends were 4 bases for V and 3 bases for J; bases not matched to a gene: 7. The CDR3 has 16 residues. Here the CDR3 reads CASSPLAGANYNEQFF. In nucleotides, the CDR3 is TGCGCCAGCAGCCCCTTAGCGGGAGCTAACTACAATGAGCAGTTCTTC.

CDR3 loop: CATSRERPGSYNEQFF. The CDR3 region has the DNA TGTGCCACCAGCAGAGAACGGCCGGGATCCTACAATGAGCAGTTCTTC. This chain joins TRBV15 and TRBJ2-1; possibly TRBD2 for D (5 bases). Germline lookup yields CDR1 LNHNV and CDR2 YYDKDF (reference sequence). This CDR3 region has 16 residues. The ends were cut back, 0 bases at V and 1 base at J, with 10 bases in the middle.

This chain connects TRBV7-8 to TRBJ2-5; TRBD1 matches at 7 bases. Germline V gene lookup returns CDR1 SGHVS and CDR2 FQNEAQ. The CDR3 spans 15 residues. V lost 5 bases to trimming and J lost 4 bases; unmatched junction nucleotides: 10. CDR3 amino acids: CASSERQGRGETQYF. The CDR3 DNA sequence: TGTGCCAGCAGCGAAAGACAGGGTCGGGGAGAGACCCAGTACTTC. Complete variable domain (other parts from reference TRBV7-8 and TRBJ2-5): GAGVSQSPRYKVAKRGQDVALRCDPISGHVSLFWYQQALGQGPEFLTYFQNEAQLDKSGLPSDRFFAERPEGSVSTLKIQRTQQEDSAVYLCASSERQGRGETQYFGPGTRLLVL.

This clone was detected only a few times. This chain joins TRBV24-1 and TRBJ1-2, with D unresolved. Trimming cost V 3 bases and J 5 bases, with 12 bases left between them. This CDR3 is built from 14 residues. Germline lookup yields CDR1 KGHDR and CDR2 SFDVKD. For the CDR3, the DNA is TGTGCCACCAGTGATCCGGGGTCAGCTTATGGCTACACCTTC. This gives the protein CATSDPGSAYGYTF.

The chain employs TRBV2 and TRBJ2-3, with D perhaps TRBD1 (6 bases). This CDR3 comprises 15 residues. Trimming cost V 7 bases and J 4 bases, with 18 bases left between them. Germline V gene data show CDR1 as SNHLY and CDR2 as FYNNEI. The DNA for the CDR3 is TGTGCCAGCAACGTTGGTGCGGCAGGGGCAGATACGCAGTATTTT. Translating it yields CASNVGAAGADTQYF.

The chain carries TRBV24-1 and TRBJ1-1; D is unclear. Trimming cost V 5 bases and J 1 base, with 4 bases left between them. CDR3 length: 12 residues. Germline values: CDR1 KGHDR, CDR2 SFDVKD. The CDR3 reads CATSAGNTEAFF. The CDR3 nucleotides are TGTGCCACCAGTGCAGGGAACACTGAAGCTTTCTTT.

The chain joins TRBV18 to TRBJ2-7; 11 bases line up with TRBD2. V lost 6 bases to trimming and J lost 0 bases; unmatched junction nucleotides: 4. The CDR3 runs 15 residues. CDR1 and CDR2 (germline): KGHSH, LQKENI. CDR3 DNA: TGTGCCAGCTCCCGCGGACTAGCGGGCTCCTACGAGCAGTACTTC. This encodes CASSRGLAGSYEQYF.

This clone was recorded a few times. The chain is built from TRBV6-5 and TRBJ1-1; unclear D gene. CDR1 and CDR2 from the germline V gene are MNHEY and SVGAGI. The CDR3 is made up of 11 amino acids. Trimming removed 2 bases at V and 6 bases at J, with 4 bases between. The DNA for the CDR3 is TGTGCCAGCAGTTACGGGCCTGAAGCTTTCTTT. Translating gives CASSYGPEAFF.

The chain couples TRBV6-2 or TRBV6-3 to TRBJ1-5, with a weak D call TRBD1 (5 bases). V gave up 4 bases and J gave up 11 bases, with 21 bases separating them. The CDR3 spans 15 residues. Germline V gene lookup returns CDR1 MNHEY and CDR2 SVGEGT. CDR3 bases: TGTGCCAGCAGTTGGGGCGGGACCCCCATGCAGGCCCAGCATTTT. This gives the protein CASSWGGTPMQAQHF.

The chain couples TRBV27 to TRBJ2-7; D might be TRBD1 (6 bases). Germline V CDR1 and CDR2: MNHEY, SMNVEV (reference sequence). V was pared by 3 bases and J by 2 bases, with 17 bases between. This CDR3 has 16 residues. CDR3 sequence (DNA): TGTGCCAGCAGTTTCAGGGGTCCGGGACCCCCCTACGAGCAGTACTTC. Translated, it gives CASSFRGPGPPYEQYF.

This clone was seen only a few times. V usage is TRBV15 and J usage is TRBJ1-3; 8 bases align to TRBD1. Germline CDR1 LNHNV, CDR2 YYDKDF (reference sequence). The CDR3 contains 16 residues. J was trimmed by 0 bases and V by 3 bases; bases with no gene match: 4. The CDR3 loop is CATSRKTGGSGNTIYF. CDR3 nucleotides: TGTGCCACCAGCAGGAAAACAGGGGGCTCTGGAAACACCATATATTTT. The full variable domain, its missing parts supplied by reference TRBV15 and TRBJ1-3, is DAMVIQNPRYQVTQFGKPVTLSCSQTLNHNVMYWYQQKSSQAPKLLFHYYDKDFNNEADTPDNFQSRRPNTSFCFLDIRSPGLGDTAMYLCATSRKTGGSGNTIYFGEGSWLTVV.

In this sample, this clone turned up many times. The CDR3 DNA sequence: TGTGCCAGCAGCTTAGGACTAGCCAACTACGAGCAGTACTTC. This codes for CASSLGLANYEQYF. This chain uses TRBV7-2 with TRBJ2-7; TRBD2 matches 7 bases. Unmatched junction bases numbered 3, after V lost 1 base and J lost 3 bases. This CDR3 contains 14 residues. Germline CDR1 reads SGHTA; CDR2 reads FQGNSA.

This rearrangement joins TRBV19 to TRBJ2-1; 10 bases line up with TRBD1. The CDR3 totals 14 residues. In germline, CDR1 is LNHDA, CDR2 SQIVND (reference sequence). V trimming: 2 bases; J trimming: 10 bases; junction bases outside the gene matches: 5. As DNA, the CDR3 is TGTGCCAGTAGTATAAATTCGGGACAGGGGGAGCAGTTCTTC. This gives the protein CASSINSGQGEQFF. Using reference TRBV19 and TRBJ2-1 for the parts outside the CDR3, the full variable domain is DGGITQSPKYLFRKEGQNVTLSCEQNLNHDAMYWYRQDPGQGLRLIYYSQIVNDFQKGDIAEGYSVSREKKESFPLTVTSAQKNPTAFYLCASSINSGQGEQFFGPGTRLTVL.

In regard to this clone: At one boundary the junction diverges from the germline segment, which might be a read error. The chain employs TRBV4-3 and TRBJ2-3; 8 bases fit TRBD2. This CDR3 has 17 residues. The germline gives CDR1 LGHNA, CDR2 YSLEER. The CDR3 region has the DNA TGCGCCAGCAGCCAGGGGGTAGCGGGGCTTAGCACAAATACGCAGTATTTT. Its protein is CASSQGVAGLSTNTQYF.

This chain links TRBV24-1 with TRBJ1-2, with 10 positions matching TRBD1. Trimming removed 2 bases from V and 4 bases from J; junction bases left unmatched: 6. The CDR3 sequence is 16 residues long. Germline V CDR1 and CDR2: KGHDR, SFDVKD. The CDR3 DNA sequence: TGTGCCACCAGTGATTCCAGACAGGGGGCTTTCTATGGCTACACCTTC. As protein: CATSDSRQGAFYGYTF.

This chain connects TRBV4-1 to TRBJ1-5, with D perhaps TRBD1 (5 bases). Germline V CDR1 and CDR2: MGHRA, YSYEKL. The ends were cut back, 0 bases at V and 4 bases at J, with 10 bases in the middle. The CDR3 extends over 15 amino acids. The CDR3 DNA sequence: TGCGCCAGCAGCCAAGACAGGGTACGGAATCAGCCCCAGCATTTT. Translated: CASSQDRVRNQPQHF.